The next 5 T cell receptor beta chains were all read from a single sample in a study of OX40 agonist ivuxolimab in advanced cancers. TCRdb's table, derived via immunoSEQ multiplex PCR, lists solely in-frame clones and lacks some. The top ten clones hold roughly 0.45% of a sample with about 64,000 clones, approximately 90% of them seen once. The sample in question was CD4+ or CD8+ T cells sorted from blood, obtained in a trial of the OX40 agonist ivuxolimab. The source of these receptors is an adult with an advanced solid tumor such as melanoma, head and neck, liver or kidney cancer.

The sample holds one count of this clone. The rearrangement links TRBV18 to TRBJ2-4; D remains ambiguous. CDR1 is KGHSH, CDR2 LQKENI, per germline. This CDR3 spans 16 amino acids. V lost 1 base and J 0 bases, leaving 10 bases between the germline ends. CDR3 in DNA: TGTGCCAGCTCACCACGGTCAGAGATAGCCAAAAACATTCAGTACTTC. Amino acid sequence: CASSPRSEIAKNIQYF.

J is TRBJ1-6 and V is TRBV10-3; no definite D call. The CDR3 consists of 13 residues. The V end was cut by 6 bases, the J end by 7 bases, with 10 bases between. Germline-derived CDR1 and CDR2 are ENHRY and SYGVKD. The DNA for the CDR3 is TGTGCCATCAGGGAAGGGCTCAATTCACCCCTCCACTTT. It is translated as CAIREGLNSPLHF.

This clone has only a few counts. The rearrangement joins TRBV19 to TRBJ2-7; the D gene is possibly TRBD2 (5 bases). With 2 bases removed from V and 4 bases from J, the gap between germline ends came to 12 bases. The germline V gene has CDR1 LNHDA and CDR2 SQIVND (reference sequence). This CDR3 comprises 14 residues. The CDR3 DNA sequence: TGTGCCAGTAGTATATTGTCGGGAACGTACGAGCAGTACTTC. Protein: CASSILSGTYEQYF.

The chain recombines TRBV30 with TRBJ1-6; D ambiguous. Germline V gene data show CDR1 as GTSNPN and CDR2 as SVGIG (reference sequence). Trimming cost V 3 bases and J 10 bases, with 13 bases left between them. The CDR3 spans 13 residues. CDR3 loop: CAWRPGWGSPLHF. DNA for the CDR3: TGTGCCTGGAGGCCTGGGTGGGGATCACCCCTCCACTTT. The variable domain in full, completed from reference TRBV30 and TRBJ1-6, reads SQTIHQWPATLVQPVGSPLSLECTVEGTSNPNLYWYRQAAGRGLQLLFYSVGIGQISSEVPQNLSASRPQDRQFILSSKKLLLSDSGFYLCAWRPGWGSPLHFGNGTRLTVT.

The V gene is TRBV6-5, the J gene TRBJ2-1, with D possibly called TRBD1 or TRBD2 (5 bases each). Germline V lookup: CDR1 MNHEY, CDR2 SVGAGI. The CDR3 is made up of 14 amino acids. Trimming took 8 bases from V and 2 from J, leaving 13 bases between them. CDR3 sequence (DNA): TGTGCCAGCCTTAAAGAGGGGACCTACAATGAGCAGTTCTTC. Translating gives CASLKEGTYNEQFF.